A single sample gave rise to the 27 T cell receptor beta chains below, sequenced in a study of T cells expressing NK-cell markers. TCRdb re-called the 5' RACE reads and catalogs CDR3 proteins one per entry, DNA excluded. The sample totals thousands of distinct CDR3 sequences. Input material: blood T cells: a sorted CD56 or NKG2C T cell subset, CD4+ or CD8+ T cells, or bulk PBMC T cells (not recorded which). The receptor source for this set is a man aged 18 to 69 in good health.

This chain joins TRBV5-1 and TRBJ1-1; TCRdb picks TRBD1, but there is no DNA to check that call. The germline CDR1 and CDR2 sequences are SGHRS and YFSETQ. The CDR3 sequence is 15 residues long. This CDR3 reads CASSSGTRMNTEAFF. The full variable domain, its missing parts supplied by reference TRBV5-1 and TRBJ1-1, is KAGVTQTPRYLIKTRGQQVTLSCSPISGHRSVSWYQQTPGQGLQFLFEYFSETQRNKGNFPGRFSGRQFSNSRSEMNVSTLELGDSALYLCASSSGTRMNTEAFFGQGTRLTVV.

The rearrangement links TRBV10-3 to TRBJ2-1; TCRdb's assignment of TRBD1 cannot be checked, as there is no DNA. The CDR3 extends over 16 amino acids. Germline assignment: CDR1 ENHRY and CDR2 SYGVKD. The CDR3 loop is CAISDPERGPHNEQFF.

The genes are TRBV3-1 and TRBJ2-5; TCRdb calls TRBD2, which cannot be checked without DNA. CDR1 LGHDT and CDR2 YNNKEL come from the germline V gene (reference sequence). This CDR3 is built from 15 residues. CDR3: CASSLAPGPQETQYF.

The chain recombines TRBV20-1 with TRBJ2-7. This CDR3 comprises 11 residues. CDR1 is DFQATT, CDR2 SNEGSKA, per germline (reference sequence). CDR3 loop: CSARGTYEQYF.

V and J are TRBV20-1 and TRBJ2-1. The CDR3 consists of 14 residues. Per germline, CDR1 DFQATT and CDR2 SNEGSKA (reference sequence). CDR3 protein: CSARDSDSYNEQFF.

The genes are TRBV6-1 and TRBJ2-7; checking the TCRdb D call of TRBD1 is not possible without DNA. The CDR3 spans 16 residues. Germline V lookup: CDR1 MNHNS, CDR2 SASEGT. The CDR3: CASSQWDRGVSYEQYF.

J is TRBJ2-1 and V is TRBV5-4; TCRdb calls TRBD1, which cannot be checked without DNA. The CDR3 has 16 amino acids. From germline, CDR1 is SGHNT and CDR2 YYREEE (reference sequence). CDR3 protein: CASSQVGGGRYNEQFF.

The chain combines TRBV27 with TRBJ2-1. The CDR3 is 16 residues long. CDR1 MNHEY and CDR2 SMNVEV come from the germline V gene (reference sequence). The CDR3 reads CASSLLVGRSYNEQFF.

This clonotype is medium-sized (0.01 to 0.1%) by frequency. This rearrangement joins TRBV7-9 to TRBJ2-5; TCRdb reports TRBD2, a call that lacks DNA to check it against. Germline loops: CDR1 SEHNR, CDR2 FQNEAQ (reference sequence). CDR3 length equals 15 residues. The CDR3 here is CASSRGLAAQETQYF.

CDR3 sequence: CASSFAVGQGETQYF. The J gene is TRBJ2-5, the V gene TRBV12-3 or TRBV12-4; TCRdb lists TRBD1, though no DNA is available to test this call. The CDR3 consists of 15 residues.

This chain joins TRBV7-9 and TRBJ2-4; lacking DNA, the TRBD1 call made by TCRdb goes unchecked. CDR3 length: 15 amino acids. CDR1 and CDR2 from the germline V gene are SEHNR and FQNEAQ (reference sequence). CDR3 amino acids: CASSPSGGAKNIQYF.

The V call is TRBV7-9, the J call TRBJ2-3. CDR1 is SEHNR and CDR2 is FQNEAQ in the germline V gene (reference sequence). This CDR3 comprises 12 residues. This CDR3 reads CASSQHTDTQYF.

This chain links TRBV11-3 with TRBJ2-1; TCRdb gives TRBD2 as the D gene, but with no DNA this cannot be confirmed. Per germline, CDR1 SGHNT and CDR2 YENEEA. This CDR3 has 14 amino acids. CDR3 residues: CASSQTLVPNEQFF. The variable domain in full, with the rest retrieved from reference TRBV11-3 and TRBJ2-1, is EAGVVQSPRYKIIEKKQPVAFWCNPISGHNTLYWYLQNLGQGPELLIRYENEEAVDDSQLPKDRFSAERLKGVDSTLKIQPAELGDSAVYLCASSQTLVPNEQFFGPGTRLTVL.

This chain links TRBV10-3 with TRBJ1-2; the D call of TRBD1 rests on TCRdb alone, since no DNA is present to check it. This CDR3 has 16 amino acids. In germline, CDR1 is ENHRY, CDR2 SYGVKD. CDR3 region: CAISESWGQGGYGYTF.

The rearrangement joins TRBV28 to TRBJ1-2; as DNA is missing, the TRBD1 call by TCRdb cannot be tested. Germline assignment: CDR1 MDHEN and CDR2 SYDVKM. The CDR3 totals 13 residues. The CDR3: CASSSSGAGGYTF.

The V and J genes are TRBV4-2 and TRBJ2-1; TCRdb designates TRBD1, a call that cannot be tested without DNA. The CDR3 contains 15 residues. CDR1 is LGHNA and CDR2 is YNFKEQ in the germline V gene. The chain's CDR3 is CASSRAWDAYNEQFF.

The chain carries TRBV20-1 and TRBJ2-1; the TCRdb D gene call, TRBD2, has no DNA to confirm it. Germline CDR1 reads DFQATT; CDR2 reads SNEGSKA (reference sequence). The CDR3 sequence is 14 residues long. CDR3: CSAAWPGSYNEQFF.

The chain uses TRBV7-6 and TRBJ2-2; as DNA is missing, the TRBD1 call by TCRdb cannot be tested. The CDR3 is made up of 16 amino acids. Germline V gene lookup returns CDR1 SGHVS and CDR2 FNYEAQ. CDR3 sequence: CASSLLLTGNTGELFF.

The chain joins TRBV19 to TRBJ2-1. The CDR3 covers 13 residues. Germline V gene sequence: CDR1 LNHDA, CDR2 SQIVND (reference sequence). CDR3 residues: CASSIDGYNEQFF.

The rearrangement uses TRBV5-1 and TRBJ2-5; TCRdb's D gene call, TRBD1, goes unchecked for lack of DNA. The CDR3 covers 14 residues. Germline loops: CDR1 SGHRS, CDR2 YFSETQ. The CDR3 sequence is CASRGGPTQETQYF.

This chain connects TRBV20-1 to TRBJ2-7; TCRdb reports TRBD2, a call that lacks DNA to check it against. The CDR3 has 14 amino acids. The germline gives CDR1 DFQATT, CDR2 SNEGSKA (reference sequence). The chain's CDR3 is CSARDPSGRGEQYF.

This clonotype counts as large (0.1 to 1%) by frequency. The chain has TRBV13 and TRBJ2-7; TCRdb's D call of TRBD1 is untestable without DNA. Germline assignment: CDR1 PRHDT and CDR2 FYEKMQ (reference sequence). CDR3 length: 14 amino acids. The CDR3 loop reads CASGTGAGVYEQYF.

The CDR3: CASSFDGQFTGELFF. This chain joins TRBV7-9 and TRBJ2-2; the D call of TRBD1 rests on TCRdb alone, since no DNA is present to check it. CDR1 SEHNR and CDR2 FQNEAQ come from the germline V gene (reference sequence). CDR3 size: 15 residues.

The chain has TRBV18 and TRBJ2-1; TCRdb gives TRBD2 as the D gene, but with no DNA this cannot be confirmed. This CDR3 spans 16 amino acids. The germline CDR1 and CDR2 sequences are KGHSH and LQKENI. This chain's CDR3 is CASSPLQELGGGEQFF.

The V call is TRBV5-5, the J call TRBJ1-2; the D call from TCRdb, TRBD1, cannot be confirmed without DNA. CDR1 and CDR2 from the germline V gene are SGHKS and YYEKEE (reference sequence). CDR3 length equals 14 residues. The CDR3 loop reads CASSSGTGNYGYTF.

CDR3: CASRPGPDDEQFF. This chain connects TRBV7-9 to TRBJ2-1; TCRdb selects TRBD1, and the lack of DNA leaves this call unchecked. The CDR3 runs to 13 residues. Germline CDR1 and CDR2: SEHNR and FQNEAQ (reference sequence). The entire variable domain, with the rest obtained from reference TRBV7-9 and TRBJ2-1, is as follows: DTGVSQNPRHKITKRGQNVTFRCDPISEHNRLYWYRQTLGQGPEFLTYFQNEAQLEKSRLLSDRFSAERPKGSFSTLEIQRTEQGDSAMYLCASRPGPDDEQFFGPGTRLTVL.

The genes are TRBV3-1 and TRBJ2-1; TCRdb names TRBD1, which stays unverified in the absence of DNA. The CDR3 extends over 15 amino acids. The germline V gene encodes CDR1 LGHDT and CDR2 YNNKEL (reference sequence). The CDR3 loop is CASSLAGVGRNEQFF.